The 20 T cell receptor beta chains presented below share a single source sample, sequenced in a study of human T cells and chemical hapten exposure. TCRdb reprocessed the RACE reads with MiXCR, giving one entry per CDR3 protein. In the table there are about 120,000 distinct CDR3 sequences, around an eighth of which are singletons. Time point defined: pre-sensitization, week 0. Regarding treatment: therapeutic diphenylcyclopropenone sensitization with weekly scalp DPC. The sample was whole blood, taken in connection with sensitization to the hapten diphenylcyclopropenone (DPC). Every receptor here comes from a woman under 30 with alopecia areata. Some clones in this sample may be carry-over from other donors' samples.

There are a few counts of this clonotype. The chain joins TRBV20-1 to TRBJ2-3; D possibly corresponds to TRBD2 (6 bases). Germline CDR1 DFQATT, CDR2 SNEGSKA (reference sequence). The CDR3 covers 14 residues. The V and J ends lost 5 bases and 2 bases respectively, with 14 bases between them. The chain's CDR3 is CSAAVAAITDTQYF. The DNA of the CDR3 is TGCAGTGCTGCGGTAGCGGCGATCACAGATACGCAGTATTTT.

This clonotype has at least ten counts. This rearrangement joins TRBV20-1 to TRBJ1-5; D is ambiguous. There are 16 residues in the CDR3. In germline, CDR1 is DFQATT, CDR2 SNEGSKA (reference sequence). Trimming removed 5 bases from V and 4 bases from J, with 21 bases in between. The CDR3 is CSAPPSRGGWNQPQHF. The CDR3, as DNA: TGCAGTGCTCCACCCTCGCGTGGAGGGTGGAATCAGCCCCAGCATTTT.

This clonotype was detected ten times or more. Here the CDR3 reads CASSEVGTDTQYF. Here the CDR3 DNA reads TGTGCCAGCAGTGAAGTGGGGACGGATACGCAGTATTTT. The chain carries TRBV25-1 and TRBJ2-3; D assignment may be TRBD1 or TRBD2 (5 bases each). CDR1 and CDR2 (germline): MGHDK, SYGVNS. The CDR3 has 13 amino acids. Trimming left V 2 bases short and J 6 bases short, with 9 bases between. The full variable domain, rest sourced from reference TRBV25-1 and TRBJ2-3, is EADIYQTPRYLVIGTGKKITLECSQTMGHDKMYWYQQDPGMELHLIHYSYGVNSTEKGDLSSESTVSRIRTEHFPLTLESARPSHTSQYLCASSEVGTDTQYFGPGTRLTVL.

This clonotype was observed at least ten times. The V gene is TRBV5-6, the J gene TRBJ1-1; D gene uncertain. The V end was cut by 1 base, the J end by 0 bases, with 1 base between. CDR3 size: 12 residues. Germline V lookup: CDR1 SGHDT, CDR2 YYEEEE. CDR3 region: CASSLLNTEAFF. CDR3 in DNA: TGTGCCAGCAGCTTGTTGAACACTGAAGCTTTCTTT.

The sample holds a few counts of this clonotype. The chain carries TRBV6-5 and TRBJ2-7; 12 bases fit TRBD1. The germline V gene encodes CDR1 MNHEY and CDR2 SVGAGI. V was clipped by 6 bases and J by 2 bases; unmatched bases: 5. The CDR3 is made up of 15 amino acids. Here the CDR3 DNA reads TGTGCCAGCAGCCGCAGGGACAGGGGGCCCTACGAGCAGTACTTC. It translates to CASSRRDRGPYEQYF.

The chain combines TRBV6-5 with TRBJ1-6; the match to TRBD1 covers 8 bases. Germline CDR1 is MNHEY and CDR2 is SVGAGI. The CDR3 has 16 residues. Germline trimming cut 6 bases from V and 9 bases from J; bases unmatched to any gene: 13. CDR3 DNA: TGTGCCAGCAGCCCCTCCCCCGGGACAGGTGTTTCACCCCTCCACTTT. Protein product: CASSPSPGTGVSPLHF.

J is TRBJ1-6 and V is TRBV6-5; D unclear. The CDR3 runs 15 residues. V lost 4 bases to trimming and J lost 5 bases, with 12 bases between them. Germline assignment: CDR1 MNHEY and CDR2 SVGAGI. CDR3 sequence reads: CASSFGVTHNSPLHF. As DNA, the CDR3 is TGTGCCAGCAGTTTTGGGGTAACTCATAATTCACCCCTCCACTTT.

This clonotype was counted between two and nine times. The V gene is TRBV6-6, the J gene TRBJ2-7; unclear D gene. Germline values: CDR1 MNHNY, CDR2 SVGAGI (reference sequence). The CDR3 runs 10 residues. V was pared by 8 bases and J by 12 bases, with 14 bases between. In nucleotides, the CDR3 is TGTGCCAGCGGGTTGGATAATACGTACTTC. Its translation: CASGLDNTYF.

This clonotype has at least ten counts. The chain has TRBV14 and TRBJ2-7; D remains ambiguous. V gave up 3 bases and J gave up 0 bases, with 0 bases separating them. The germline gives CDR1 SGHDN, CDR2 FVKESK. The CDR3 covers 11 residues. The CDR3 nucleotides are TGTGCCAGCAGCCACTCCTACGAGCAGTACTTC. This gives the protein CASSHSYEQYF.

Many counts were recorded for this clonotype. This chain connects TRBV12-3 or TRBV12-4 to TRBJ2-1; no reliable D call. V was shortened by 6 bases and J by 7 bases, with 10 bases between the two germline ends. The CDR3 contains 12 residues. This CDR3 reads CASSLIPNEQFF. In DNA form, the CDR3 reads TGTGCCAGCAGCTTAATTCCAAATGAGCAGTTCTTC.

The chain couples TRBV30 to TRBJ2-1, with 7 bases aligning to TRBD1. The CDR3 spans 14 residues. The ends lost 1 base at V and 4 bases at J; junction bases unmatched: 4. Germline V gene sequence: CDR1 GTSNPN, CDR2 SVGIG (reference sequence). Here the CDR3 reads CAWSARGFYNEQFF. CDR3 sequence (DNA): TGTGCCTGGAGTGCCAGGGGGTTTTACAATGAGCAGTTCTTC.

V usage is TRBV28 and J usage is TRBJ2-5; 9 bases map to TRBD1. The CDR3 length is 14 residues. Germline assignment: CDR1 MDHEN and CDR2 SYDVKM. The junction had 3 bases not matched to a gene; V was cut back by 3 bases and J by 4 bases. Written as DNA, the CDR3 is TGTGCCAGCAGTTTTAAGGGACAGGGAGAGACCCAGTACTTC. It codes for CASSFKGQGETQYF.

In this sample, this clonotype turned up a few times. This sequence joins TRBV14 and TRBJ2-2; 7 positions agree with TRBD1. Germline V gene lookup returns CDR1 SGHDN and CDR2 FVKESK. The ends lost 1 base at V and 5 bases at J; junction bases unmatched: 7. CDR3 length: 16 residues. This chain's CDR3 is CASSQGTGWWTGELFF. In DNA, the CDR3 is TGTGCCAGCAGCCAAGGGACAGGCTGGTGGACCGGGGAGCTGTTTTTT.

This clonotype was recorded at least ten times. The rearrangement uses TRBV29-1 and TRBJ1-2; D is perhaps TRBD1 (6 bases). There are 14 residues in the CDR3. The germline V and J ends were trimmed by 2 bases and 14 bases, with 24 bases remaining between them. Germline V CDR1 and CDR2: SQVTM, ANQGSEA. CDR3 protein: CSVEIRGTGSPRTF. Written as DNA, the CDR3 is TGCAGCGTTGAAATCAGGGGCACTGGGAGCCCGCGGACCTTC.

In this sample, this clonotype turned up a few times. The chain is built from TRBV27 and TRBJ1-1; D is unclear. Germline V lookup: CDR1 MNHEY, CDR2 SMNVEV (reference sequence). The CDR3 extends over 13 amino acids. V was cut by 0 bases and J by 2 bases, with 4 bases left in between. The CDR3 region is CASSLSTNTEAFF. CDR3 nucleotide sequence: TGTGCCAGCAGTTTATCTACAAACACTGAAGCTTTCTTT.

This clonotype was seen more than once but under ten times. The chain recombines TRBV9 with TRBJ2-3; weak D call: TRBD1 (6 bases). Trimming cost V 6 bases and J 3 bases, with 17 bases left between them. Germline V CDR1 and CDR2: SGDLS, YYNGEE. This CDR3 has 15 amino acids. The CDR3 region has the DNA TGTGCCAGCATGGGGCGGCAGGGGAGTACAGATACGCAGTATTTT. Residues: CASMGRQGSTDTQYF.

This clonotype was seen a handful of times. The chain links TRBV20-1 to TRBJ2-2; 11 bases map to TRBD2. This CDR3 is built from 15 residues. Germline-derived CDR1 and CDR2 are DFQATT and SNEGSKA (reference sequence). V lost 2 bases and J lost 7; bases outside the gene matches: 6. Written as DNA, the CDR3 is TGCAGTGCTAGAAGCCTAGCGGGGGGTCACGGGGAGCTGTTTTTT. This translates into CSARSLAGGHGELFF.

The J gene is TRBJ1-1, the V gene TRBV18; no firm D call. Trimming removed 1 base at V and 1 base at J, with 10 bases between. This CDR3 contains 15 residues. Germline V gene sequence: CDR1 KGHSH, CDR2 LQKENI. The CDR3 spells CASSPRPIENTEAFF. The DNA of the CDR3 is TGTGCCAGCTCACCACGACCTATTGAGAACACTGAAGCTTTCTTT.

The genes are TRBV9 and TRBJ2-1, with D uncertain. Germline-derived CDR1 and CDR2 are SGDLS and YYNGEE. The ends were cut back, 4 bases at V and 6 bases at J, with 8 bases in the middle. The CDR3 consists of 12 residues. CDR3 coding DNA: TGTGCCAGCAGCCCCCTCGTCAATGAGCAGTTCTTC. This sequence encodes CASSPLVNEQFF.

The rearrangement uses TRBV20-1 and TRBJ2-1, with D perhaps being TRBD1 or TRBD2 (6 bases each). Germline V gene data show CDR1 as DFQATT and CDR2 as SNEGSKA (reference sequence). This CDR3 comprises 15 residues. The V and J ends lost 1 base and 3 bases respectively, with 13 bases between them. CDR3 coding DNA: TGCAGTGCTAGAGTAGGAGGGGGTGTCTACAATGAGCAGTTCTTC. Amino acid sequence: CSARVGGGVYNEQFF.